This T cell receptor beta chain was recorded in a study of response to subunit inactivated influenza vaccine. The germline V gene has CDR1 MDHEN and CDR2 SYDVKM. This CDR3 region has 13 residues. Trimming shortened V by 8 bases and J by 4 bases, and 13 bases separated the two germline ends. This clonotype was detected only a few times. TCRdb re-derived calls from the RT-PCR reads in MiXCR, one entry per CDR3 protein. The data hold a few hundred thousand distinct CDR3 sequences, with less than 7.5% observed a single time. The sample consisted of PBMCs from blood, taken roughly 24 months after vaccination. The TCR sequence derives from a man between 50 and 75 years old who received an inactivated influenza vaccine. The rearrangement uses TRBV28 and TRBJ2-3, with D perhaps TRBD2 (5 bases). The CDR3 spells CASGSPEADTQYF. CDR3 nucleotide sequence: TGTGCCAGCGGGTCCCCGGAGGCAGATACGCAGTATTTT.